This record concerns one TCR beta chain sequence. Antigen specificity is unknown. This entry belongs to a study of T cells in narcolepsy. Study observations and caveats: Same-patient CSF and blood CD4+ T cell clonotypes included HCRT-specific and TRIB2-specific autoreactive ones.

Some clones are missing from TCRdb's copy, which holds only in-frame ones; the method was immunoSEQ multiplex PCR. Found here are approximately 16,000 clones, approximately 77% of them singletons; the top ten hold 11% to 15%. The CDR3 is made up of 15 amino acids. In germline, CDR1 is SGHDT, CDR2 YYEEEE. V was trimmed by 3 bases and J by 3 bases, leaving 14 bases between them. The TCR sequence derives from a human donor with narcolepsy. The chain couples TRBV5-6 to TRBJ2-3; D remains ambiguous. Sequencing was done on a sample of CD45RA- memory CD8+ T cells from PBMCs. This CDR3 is CASSWSNSGTDTQYF. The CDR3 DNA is TGTGCCAGCAGCTGGTCTAACTCTGGGACAGATACGCAGTATTTT.